Listed below are T cell receptor beta chains from one sample, sequenced in a study of T cell responses to AZD1222 COVID-19 vaccine. Here immunoSEQ multiplex PCR was the method, and the copy in TCRdb shows in-frame clones only, minus some. The sample consists of 150,000 or so clones, 75% to 90% of them appearing once. Sequencing used peripheral blood, obtained 28 days after the second AZD1222 dose. The source of these receptors is an adult who received the AZD1222 COVID-19 vaccine. The CDR3 runs from the conserved cysteine through the conserved F or W. A D gene is named only where the DNA matches it firmly. Size is stated for part of the rows, as once, few or many counts, or as a class when the clone is expanded.

j_call: TRBJ2-5
clone_size: -
d_call: -
v_call: TRBV15
cdr3_aa: CATSRDIGGIGETQYF
cdr3_nt: TGTGCCACCAGCAGAGATATCGGAGGGATTGGGGAGACCCAGTACTTC

j_call: TRBJ1-1
clone_size: -
d_call: -
v_call: TRBV5-6
cdr3_aa: CASSLVGLEAFF
cdr3_nt: TGTGCCAGCAGCTTGGTCGGGCTTGAAGCTTTCTTT

j_call: TRBJ2-3
clone_size: -
d_call: TRBD2
v_call: TRBV19
cdr3_aa: CASTPIAGGGFTQYF
cdr3_nt: TGTGCCAGTACCCCCATAGCGGGAGGGGGGTTTACGCAGTATTTT

j_call: TRBJ1-2
clone_size: -
d_call: -
v_call: TRBV7-2
cdr3_aa: CASSSDRSEGYGYTF
cdr3_nt: TGTGCCAGCAGCTCTGACAGGTCGGAGGGGTATGGCTACACCTTC

j_call: TRBJ1-3
clone_size: -
d_call: -
v_call: TRBV7-8
cdr3_aa: CASGGGNTIYF
cdr3_nt: TGTGCCAGCGGCGGTGGAAACACCATATATTTT

j_call: TRBJ2-3
clone_size: -
d_call: -
v_call: TRBV29-1
cdr3_aa: CSVEQSSTDTQYF
cdr3_nt: TGCAGCGTTGAACAGAGCTCCACAGATACGCAGTATTTT

j_call: TRBJ2-5
clone_size: -
d_call: -
v_call: TRBV7-9
cdr3_aa: CASSTHGGMGETQYF
cdr3_nt: TGTGCCAGCAGCACGCATGGAGGGATGGGAGAGACCCAGTACTTC

j_call: TRBJ1-2
clone_size: -
d_call: TRBD1
v_call: TRBV3-1/TRBV3-2
cdr3_aa: CASSPGTGRYGYTF
cdr3_nt: TGTGCCAGCAGCCCCGGGACAGGGAGGTATGGCTACACCTTC

j_call: TRBJ2-4
clone_size: -
d_call: -
v_call: TRBV4-2
cdr3_aa: CASSQVSGLAKNIQYF
cdr3_nt: TGTGCCAGCAGCCAAGTTAGCGGTCTAGCCAAAAACATTCAGTACTTC

j_call: TRBJ1-2
clone_size: -
d_call: -
v_call: TRBV5-4
cdr3_aa: CASSSGPAGTASYTF
cdr3_nt: TGTGCCAGCAGCTCTGGGCCCGCAGGGACGGCCAGCTACACCTTC

j_call: TRBJ2-5
clone_size: -
d_call: -
v_call: TRBV10-3
cdr3_aa: CAALADHQETQYF
cdr3_nt: TGTGCCGCCTTGGCGGACCACCAAGAGACCCAGTACTTC

j_call: TRBJ2-3
clone_size: -
d_call: -
v_call: TRBV30
cdr3_aa: CAWSRLSTDTQYF
cdr3_nt: TGTGCCTGGAGTAGGCTCAGCACAGATACGCAGTATTTT

j_call: TRBJ1-4
clone_size: -
d_call: -
v_call: TRBV5-1
cdr3_aa: CASSLVGGNEKLFF
cdr3_nt: TGCGCCAGCAGCTTAGTCGGGGGTAATGAAAAACTGTTTTTT

j_call: TRBJ2-2
clone_size: -
d_call: -
v_call: TRBV21-1
cdr3_aa: CASNNRGAGELFF
cdr3_nt: TGTGCCAGCAATAACAGGGGAGCCGGGGAGCTGTTTTTT

j_call: TRBJ2-4
clone_size: -
d_call: -
v_call: TRBV7-2
cdr3_aa: CASSSPGTKNIQYF
cdr3_nt: TGTGCCAGCAGCTCCCCCGGGACCAAAAACATTCAGTACTTC

j_call: TRBJ2-1
clone_size: -
d_call: -
v_call: TRBV9
cdr3_aa: CASSVGPGGTHNEQFF
cdr3_nt: TGTGCCAGCAGCGTAGGGCCAGGGGGGACCCACAATGAGCAGTTCTTC

j_call: TRBJ2-5
clone_size: -
d_call: TRBD1
v_call: TRBV28
cdr3_aa: CASSTSDRGQETQYF
cdr3_nt: TGTGCCAGCAGTACGAGTGACAGGGGCCAAGAGACCCAGTACTTC

j_call: TRBJ2-1
clone_size: few
d_call: TRBD2
v_call: TRBV2
cdr3_aa: CASSGAGLDLEQFF
cdr3_nt: TGTGCCAGCAGTGGGGCGGGACTAGATCTTGAGCAGTTCTTC

j_call: TRBJ2-2
clone_size: -
d_call: TRBD2
v_call: TRBV19
cdr3_aa: CASRQLAAIGNTGELFF
cdr3_nt: TGTGCCAGTAGGCAACTAGCGGCAATCGGAAACACCGGGGAGCTGTTTTTT

j_call: TRBJ1-1
clone_size: once
d_call: -
v_call: TRBV5-1
cdr3_aa: CASSSEMNTEAFF
cdr3_nt: TGCGCCAGCAGCTCAGAAATGAACACTGAAGCTTTCTTT

j_call: TRBJ1-2
clone_size: -
d_call: TRBD1
v_call: TRBV25-1
cdr3_aa: CASSEYKGAAYGYTF
cdr3_nt: TGTGCCAGCAGTGAATATAAGGGGGCTGCATATGGCTACACCTTC

j_call: TRBJ2-1
clone_size: -
d_call: TRBD2
v_call: TRBV2
cdr3_aa: CASSSGMTYNEQFF
cdr3_nt: TGTGCCAGCAGTAGCGGGATGACCTACAATGAGCAGTTCTTC